This paragraph reports one TCR beta chain. In the authors' methods: ImmunoSEQ supplied junction-only sequences lacking quality scores, so filtering was different. Only in-frame clones appear in the TCRdb table, and some are missing; sequencing was by immunoSEQ multiplex PCR. For V, J and clone size, that table is used; D and trimming come from the DNA. The sample lists some 510,000 clones, 79% occurring once. Trimming at V came to 4 bases and at J to 2 bases, leaving 1 base not matched to a gene. The germline gives CDR1 SGHKS, CDR2 YYEKEE (reference sequence). The CDR3 consists of 13 residues. These data are taken from a study of shared clonotypes between healthy human individuals. None of the donors, who were healthy HIV-negative adults, had recently had acute infections or vaccinations.

Sequencing was carried out using PBMCs. This clonotype was obtained from a woman in her thirties or forties in good health. Some clones in this sample may be carry-over from other donors' samples. The rearrangement links TRBV5-5 to TRBJ2-7; 9 positions match TRBD1. The CDR3 region is CASSRDRAYEQYF. The CDR3 DNA is TGTGCCAGCAGCCGGGACAGGGCCTACGAGCAGTACTTC.